The 11 T cell receptor beta chains below were found in one sample sequenced in a study of T-cell reconstitution after alpha-beta-depleted transplantation in children. It was with unique molecular identifiers that the TCRbeta library was prepared. MiXCR, run by TCRdb on the PCR reads, gives a single entry per CDR3 protein. The repertoire consists of 150,000 to 250,000 distinct CDR3 sequences, with just over 14% occurring once and the leading ten covering approximately 13%. Sequencing was performed on PBMCs from the stem cell graft donor, taken from the stem cell graft. The receptors come from a human donor who donated a stem cell graft to a child with acute lymphoblastic leukemia.

This clonotype was counted at least ten times. The chain links TRBV6-1 to TRBJ2-7; TRBD1 might be the D (6 bases). V lost 6 bases and J 5 bases, leaving 17 bases between the germline ends. CDR3 length equals 14 residues. Germline V CDR1 and CDR2: MNHNS, SASEGT. The CDR3 protein is CASSGTRDTDEQYF. The CDR3 DNA sequence: TGTGCCAGCAGCGGAACCCGGGACACCGACGAGCAGTACTTC.

Only a few counts were recorded for this clonotype. The chain combines TRBV20-1 with TRBJ1-5, with D tentatively TRBD1 (5 bases). The CDR3 runs to 15 residues. Deletions cut 3 bases from V and 7 bases from J, with 19 bases between. Germline CDR1 DFQATT, CDR2 SNEGSKA (reference sequence). This chain's CDR3 is CSASRGPRGVQPQHF. CDR3 DNA: TGCAGTGCTAGTAGGGGCCCGAGGGGAGTCCAGCCCCAGCATTTT.

The chain carries TRBV12-3 or TRBV12-4 and TRBJ1-1; TRBD1 is a possible D gene (5 bases). Trimming stripped 4 bases from V and 4 bases from J, with 13 bases between. CDR3 length: 14 amino acids. CDR3: CASSYRGGGTEAFF. CDR3 nucleotide sequence: TGTGCCAGCAGTTACCGGGGTGGGGGCACTGAAGCTTTCTTT.

The sample holds a few counts of this clonotype. This chain joins TRBV20-1 and TRBJ1-3, with D maybe TRBD1 (6 bases). The CDR3 is made up of 16 amino acids. Trimming left V 0 bases short and J 0 bases short, with 12 bases between. The V gene's germline CDR1 is DFQATT and CDR2 SNEGSKA (reference sequence). The CDR3 sequence is CSARDVGGPSGNTIYF. DNA for the CDR3: TGCAGTGCTAGAGATGTTGGGGGGCCCTCTGGAAACACCATATATTTT.

Remarks on this clonotype: A junction boundary mismatches the germline segment, possibly from a read error. The chain links TRBV20-1 to TRBJ1-5; TRBD1 might be the D (6 bases). The CDR3 has 17 residues. Germline V gene sequence: CDR1 DFQATT, CDR2 SNEGSKA (reference sequence). DNA for the CDR3: TGCAGTGCTAGAGGTTCTGGACAGCAGGGTCGAAATCGGCCCCAGCATTTT. This sequence encodes CSARGSGQQGRNRPQHF.

This clonotype was seen repeatedly, ten times or more. The chain employs TRBV5-1 and TRBJ2-3, with 10 bases aligning to TRBD2. The germline V gene has CDR1 SGHRS and CDR2 YFSETQ. The CDR3 spans 19 residues. V dropped 3 bases and J dropped 2; count of bases not matched to a gene: 15. The CDR3 loop is CASSYRRASGSGDTDTQYF. In DNA form, the CDR3 reads TGCGCCAGCAGCTATCGAAGGGCTAGCGGGAGCGGGGACACAGATACGCAGTATTTT.

This clonotype was counted ten times or more. The V gene is TRBV10-3, the J gene TRBJ2-3; weak D call: TRBD1 (5 bases). The CDR3 contains 14 residues. With 2 bases removed from V and 3 bases from J, the gap between germline ends came to 9 bases. Germline V CDR1 and CDR2: ENHRY, SYGVKD. Here the CDR3 DNA reads TGTGCCATCAGTGAGGGGGCGCTAACAGATACGCAGTATTTT. Protein product: CAISEGALTDTQYF.

This clonotype was recorded at least ten times. The chain has TRBV5-1 and TRBJ2-2; 9 positions agree with TRBD2. The CDR3 is 15 amino acids. CDR1 SGHRS and CDR2 YFSETQ come from the germline V gene. Trimming took 0 bases from V and 9 from J; bases not matched to a gene: 6. In nucleotides, the CDR3 is TGCGCCAGCAGCTTGGGACTAGCGGTGGGCCGGGAGCTGTTTTTT. This codes for CASSLGLAVGRELFF.

This sequence joins TRBV9 and TRBJ1-1; possibly TRBD1 for D (5 bases). Germline-derived CDR1 and CDR2 are SGDLS and YYNGEE. This CDR3 is 12 amino acids long. Trimming left V 0 bases short and J 7 bases short, with 7 bases between. The CDR3 DNA follows: TGTGCCAGCAGCGTAGGACAGCTTGAAGCTTTCTTT. As protein: CASSVGQLEAFF. Full variable domain (missing parts from reference TRBV9 and TRBJ1-1): DSGVTQTPKHLITATGQRVTLRCSPRSGDLSVYWYQQSLDQGLQFLIQYYNGEERAKGNILERFSAQQFPDLHSELNLSSLELGDSALYFCASSVGQLEAFFGQGTRLTVV.

On this clonotype: A much bigger clone sits one base away, suggesting this may be a read error. In this CDR3 the conserved last residue, phenylalanine or tryptophan, is missing, so a read error is likely. The rearrangement joins TRBV5-1 to TRBJ2-7; D possibly corresponds to TRBD1 (6 bases). Germline loops: CDR1 SGHRS, CDR2 YFSETQ. CDR3 size: 13 residues. V was shortened by 8 bases and J by 4 bases, with 16 bases between the two germline ends. The CDR3 here is CASSRDTTYEQYL. The CDR3 DNA is TGCGCCAGTTCTCGGGACACAACTTACGAGCAGTACCTC.

This clonotype was found many times. The chain uses TRBV20-1 and TRBJ2-3; 9 bases match TRBD1. This CDR3 is built from 16 residues. Germline values: CDR1 DFQATT, CDR2 SNEGSKA (reference sequence). V gave up 3 bases and J gave up 4 bases; unmatched junction bases: 11. Written as DNA, the CDR3 is TGCAGTGCTAGCGACCACCGGGACAGGGCACCAGATACGCAGTATTTT. Translated: CSASDHRDRAPDTQYF.